Presented here are 22 T cell receptor beta chains from one specimen sequenced in a study of PD-1 blockade in classical Hodgkin lymphoma. Every patient had relapsed following autologous stem cell transplantation, and cohorts differed in brentuximab vedotin exposure. The data were produced by immunoSEQ multiplex PCR, yet TCRdb's version contains in-frame clones alone and is incomplete. The table has approximately 84,000 clones, 89% seen once; the top ten hold roughly 21%. The material sequenced was peripheral blood mononuclear cells (PBMCs), taken at baseline. The source of these receptors is a human donor with classical Hodgkin lymphoma.

Concerning this clone: Other nucleotide sequences from this sample produce the same CDR3. V and J are TRBV5-4 and TRBJ2-3; D may be TRBD1 (5 bases). Trimming shortened V by 2 bases and J by 2 bases, and 12 bases separated the two germline ends. CDR3 length: 15 amino acids. Per the germline V gene, CDR1 is SGHNT and CDR2 is YYREEE (reference sequence). CDR3 sequence (DNA): TGTGCCAGCAGCTTATATCAGGGATCCACAGATACGCAGTATTTT. Residues: CASSLYQGSTDTQYF.

V gene TRBV2 combines with J gene TRBJ2-1; D is unclear. Trimming took off 6 bases at V and 3 bases at J, with 6 bases between the two ends. CDR1 and CDR2 (germline): SNHLY, FYNNEI. The CDR3 has 12 residues. CDR3: CASRPNYNEQFF. DNA for the CDR3: TGTGCCAGCAGACCCAACTACAATGAGCAGTTCTTC.

The chain uses TRBV30 and TRBJ1-1, with D maybe TRBD1 (6 bases). This CDR3 region has 15 residues. V was shortened by 1 base and J by 2 bases, with 14 bases between the two germline ends. The germline gives CDR1 GTSNPN, CDR2 SVGIG (reference sequence). The CDR3 loop is CAWSGTWTVNTEAFF. DNA for the CDR3: TGTGCCTGGAGTGGTACGTGGACAGTTAACACTGAAGCTTTCTTT. Full variable domain (outside the CDR3, taken from reference TRBV30 and TRBJ1-1): SQTIHQWPATLVQPVGSPLSLECTVEGTSNPNLYWYRQAAGRGLQLLFYSVGIGQISSEVPQNLSASRPQDRQFILSSKKLLLSDSGFYLCAWSGTWTVNTEAFFGQGTRLTVV.

This chain connects TRBV19 to TRBJ1-2, with TRBD1 matching 7 bases. CDR1 LNHDA and CDR2 SQIVND come from the germline V gene (reference sequence). This CDR3 comprises 15 residues. V gave up 7 bases and J gave up 0 bases; unmatched junction bases: 8. CDR3 in DNA: TGTGCCAGTAAGAGACAGGGATCCCCTAACTATGGCTACACCTTC. Amino acids: CASKRQGSPNYGYTF. Using reference TRBV19 and TRBJ1-2 for the parts outside the CDR3, the full variable domain is DGGITQSPKYLFRKEGQNVTLSCEQNLNHDAMYWYRQDPGQGLRLIYYSQIVNDFQKGDIAEGYSVSREKKESFPLTVTSAQKNPTAFYLCASKRQGSPNYGYTFGSGTRLTVV.

V gene TRBV6-1 combines with J gene TRBJ1-2; 10 bases are shared with TRBD1. This CDR3 spans 15 amino acids. CDR1 MNHNS and CDR2 SASEGT come from the germline V gene. V shed 11 bases and J 4 bases; nucleotides not matched to a gene: 13. This chain's CDR3 is CAFRTVGQGIYGYTF. CDR3 DNA sequence: TGTGCCTTCCGAACAGTGGGACAGGGGATCTATGGCTACACCTTC.

V and J are TRBV28 and TRBJ1-1; 10 bases align to TRBD1. Losses at the gene ends were 5 bases for V and 5 bases for J; bases not matched to a gene: 11. Per the germline V gene, CDR1 is MDHEN and CDR2 is SYDVKM. The CDR3 is 16 residues long. This CDR3 is CASSPTGGGIVTEAFF. In DNA form, the CDR3 reads TGTGCCAGCAGTCCGACAGGGGGCGGAATTGTGACTGAAGCTTTCTTT.

This chain joins TRBV6-5 and TRBJ2-3; D gene unclear. The CDR3 has 12 amino acids. Germline V gives CDR1 MNHEY, CDR2 SVGAGI. The V end lost 6 bases, the J end lost 0 bases, and 4 bases lay between the germline ends. The CDR3 region is CASRPSTDTQYF. The CDR3 DNA sequence: TGTGCCAGCAGGCCCAGCACAGATACGCAGTATTTT.

The V gene is TRBV7-7, the J gene TRBJ2-5; D is unresolved. Trimming left V 5 bases short and J 2 bases short, with 9 bases between. The CDR3 covers 13 residues. The germline CDR1 and CDR2 sequences are SSHAT and FNYEAQ (reference sequence). The CDR3 spells CASSPGRQETQYF. The CDR3 DNA follows: TGTGCCAGCAGCCCCGGACGTCAAGAGACCCAGTACTTC.

This clone was seen a single time. V and J are TRBV6-1 and TRBJ2-7; a weak D match, TRBD2 (5 bases). CDR3 length: 14 residues. Germline V gene data show CDR1 as MNHNS and CDR2 as SASEGT. V lost 7 bases, J lost 5 bases, and 18 bases lay in between. CDR3 bases: TGTGCCAGCAAGACTCACTTAGCGAGCCACGAGCAGTACTTC. This sequence encodes CASKTHLASHEQYF.

V usage is TRBV7-2 and J usage is TRBJ2-1, with 10 bases identical to TRBD2. This CDR3 has 14 amino acids. The ends lost 7 bases at V and 4 bases at J; junction bases unmatched: 4. Per germline, CDR1 SGHTA and CDR2 FQGNSA. CDR3 DNA: TGTGCCAGCAAAGCGGGAGGGGGTTACAATGAGCAGTTCTTC. Its protein product is CASKAGGGYNEQFF.

About this clone: This sample also contains other DNA sequences that code for the same CDR3. J is TRBJ2-7 and V is TRBV5-1; a weak D match, TRBD1 (6 bases). Trimming left V 0 bases short and J 2 bases short, with 15 bases between. There are 16 residues in the CDR3. CDR1 is SGHRS, CDR2 YFSETQ, per germline. The CDR3 bases are TGCGCCAGCAGCTTGGGCCACAGGGACACCACCTACGAGCAGTACTTC. The encoded protein is CASSLGHRDTTYEQYF.

CDR3 sequence: CASSLGRTGTYEQYF. As DNA, the CDR3 is TGTGCCAGCAGCTTGGGAAGGACAGGGACCTACGAGCAGTACTTC. This chain links TRBV5-4 with TRBJ2-7; 8 nucleotides match TRBD1. This CDR3 region has 15 residues. Germline trimming cut 0 bases from V and 2 bases from J; bases unmatched to any gene: 4. Germline CDR1 SGHNT, CDR2 YYREEE (reference sequence). Together with reference TRBV5-4 and TRBJ2-7, the CDR3 gives the full variable domain: ETGVTQSPTHLIKTRGQQVTLRCSSQSGHNTVSWYQQALGQGPQFIFQYYREEENGRGNFPPRFSGLQFPNYSSELNVNALELDDSALYLCASSLGRTGTYEQYFGPGTRLTVT.

Here the CDR3 DNA reads TGTGCCATCAGTGGCGGGACAGGACTGGAGCAGTACTTC. This encodes CAISGGTGLEQYF. The J gene is TRBJ2-7, the V gene TRBV10-3; 8 nucleotides agree with TRBD1. Germline V gene sequence: CDR1 ENHRY, CDR2 SYGVKD. This CDR3 contains 13 residues. V lost 4 bases and J lost 7; bases outside the gene matches: 6.

This chain uses TRBV9 with TRBJ2-5; D remains unclear. Germline assignment: CDR1 SGDLS and CDR2 YYNGEE. The V end lost 0 bases, the J end lost 5 bases, and 8 bases lay between the germline ends. The CDR3 has 13 amino acids. The CDR3 region is CASSVANRETQYF. In nucleotides, the CDR3 is TGTGCCAGCAGCGTAGCTAATCGGGAGACCCAGTACTTC. The whole variable domain, remainder taken from reference TRBV9 and TRBJ2-5, is DSGVTQTPKHLITATGQRVTLRCSPRSGDLSVYWYQQSLDQGLQFLIQYYNGEERAKGNILERFSAQQFPDLHSELNLSSLELGDSALYFCASSVANRETQYFGPGTRLLVL.

V and J are TRBV5-1 and TRBJ2-3; TRBD1 might be the D (7 bases). CDR3 length: 15 residues. The V gene lost 3 bases and the J gene lost 5 bases, with 16 bases spanning the gap. Germline CDR1 reads SGHRS; CDR2 reads YFSETQ. The CDR3 DNA reads TGCGCCAGCAGCTCGGGGGCAGGGGGAAAAGATACGCAGTATTTT. This sequence encodes CASSSGAGGKDTQYF.

The chain employs TRBV11-2 and TRBJ2-7, with D tentatively TRBD1 or TRBD2 (5 bases each). Germline-derived CDR1 and CDR2 are SGHAT and FQNNGV. This CDR3 has 15 residues. V shed 5 bases and J shed 3 bases, with 17 bases lying between them. The CDR3 loop reads CASSGLRDPVYEQYF. The DNA of the CDR3 is TGTGCCAGCAGCGGCCTCCGGGACCCCGTCTACGAGCAGTACTTC.

The chain recombines TRBV6-1 with TRBJ2-3; no reliable D call. The germline V and J ends were trimmed by 6 bases and 4 bases, with 8 bases remaining between them. The CDR3 has 12 amino acids. Germline V lookup: CDR1 MNHNS, CDR2 SASEGT. The DNA for the CDR3 is TGTGCCAGCAGAACTACCTCAGATACGCAGTATTTT. Translation: CASRTTSDTQYF.

The table lists this clone with a few counts. This rearrangement joins TRBV7-8 to TRBJ2-7; TRBD2 is a possible D gene (5 bases). V was shortened by 5 bases and J by 3 bases, with 17 bases between the two germline ends. The germline gives CDR1 SGHVS, CDR2 FQNEAQ. The CDR3 is 15 residues long. CDR3 nucleotide sequence: TGTGCCAGCAGCCCCGGCCGGACTTCGCTCTACGAGCAGTACTTC. It codes for CASSPGRTSLYEQYF.

This clone appeared once. V is TRBV5-6 and J is TRBJ2-5, with D hard to call. Germline V gene sequence: CDR1 SGHDT, CDR2 YYEEEE. The CDR3 runs to 14 residues. V was clipped by 4 bases and J by 1 base, with 11 bases between them. CDR3 sequence reads: CASSLLGLQETQYF. For the CDR3, the DNA is TGTGCCAGCAGCCTACTGGGCCTCCAAGAGACCCAGTACTTC.

The V gene is TRBV7-2, the J gene TRBJ2-7, with TRBD2 identical over 12 bases. V shed 7 bases and J 6 bases; nucleotides not matched to a gene: 7. Per germline, CDR1 SGHTA and CDR2 FQGNSA. The CDR3 runs to 14 residues. The CDR3 DNA reads TGTGCCAGCACCCTGACTAGCGGGAGACTCGAGCAGTACTTC. It translates to CASTLTSGRLEQYF.

V and J are TRBV27 and TRBJ2-7; D is possibly TRBD1 or TRBD2 (5 bases each). Trimming took 3 bases from V and 0 from J, leaving 15 bases between them. Germline loops: CDR1 MNHEY, CDR2 SMNVEV (reference sequence). The length of the CDR3 is 16 residues. The chain's CDR3 is CASSLSRGRLSYEQYF. CDR3 bases: TGTGCCAGCAGTTTGAGTAGGGGACGACTCTCCTACGAGCAGTACTTC.

The chain is built from TRBV4-2 and TRBJ2-3; D is uncertain. V was trimmed by 0 bases and J by 2 bases, leaving 9 bases between them. This CDR3 region has 15 residues. Germline V lookup: CDR1 LGHNA, CDR2 YNFKEQ. The CDR3 reads CASSQDGATTDTQYF. Written as DNA, the CDR3 is TGTGCCAGCAGCCAAGACGGCGCGACCACAGATACGCAGTATTTT.